The present TCR beta chain was sequenced within a study of read filtering for tumor transcriptome and immune sequencing. In the study overall: Transcriptome libraries were built from DNase-treated RNA. Findings of the study overall: About 80% of IR-seq clonotypes had one read, totaling approximately 4% of reads; RNA-seq: approximately 73% and 42%. Without single-read clonotypes, shared clonotype proportions correlated more between IR-seq and RNA-seq.

In germline, CDR1 is SGDLS, CDR2 YYNGEE. The CDR3 sequence is 14 residues long. With 7 bases removed from V and 2 bases from J, the gap between germline ends came to 14 bases. For this clonotype: Its specificity is not known. A much larger clone differs from this one at a single base, so this may be a read error.

At the time of active disease, bone marrow was collected from every patient. Molecular barcoded adaptors covering alpha/delta and beta/gamma chains were used on approximately 400 ng RNA. TCRdb ran MiXCR on the reads and lists one entry per CDR3 protein. The table includes 85,000 to 100,000 distinct CDR3 sequences, 20% to 25% detected once. The TCR originated in a donor aged 40 or older with multiple myeloma. V and J are TRBV9 and TRBJ2-3; D remains ambiguous. The specimen was a population of CD138-negative cells sorted from bone marrow. The CDR3, as DNA: TGTGCCAGCGGCCCTCGACAAACCACAGATACGCAGTATTTT. This gives the protein CASGPRQTTDTQYF.